These T cell receptor beta chains were read from a single sample in a study of technical replicates of blood from a few donors. Libraries were prepared by immunoSEQ multiplex PCR; TCRdb keeps only in-frame clonotypes and omits some of them. The sample has some 83,000 clones, 90% to 95% seen once. Sample: T cells isolated from PBMCs. The receptors come from a human donor in good health. Both conserved end residues are part of each CDR3. The D gene is left open where the match is weak. The size field is filled for only some rows; it gives once, few, many or a size class.

-,TRBJ2-6,-,TRBV4-1,TGCGCCAGCAGCGATCAGAATGCCAACGTCCTGACTTTC,CASSDQNANVLTF
-,TRBJ1-5,-,TRBV5-6,TGTGCCAGCAGCTTGTACGGTCCCCAGCATTTT,CASSLYGPQHF
-,TRBJ1-5,-,TRBV6-1,TGTGCCAGCAGTGAAATTCAGGGGTATTACAATCAGCCCCAGCATTTT,CASSEIQGYYNQPQHF
-,TRBJ2-2,TRBD2,TRBV4-1,TGCGCCAGCAGCCTTCCCCCGGGACTAGCGCCGAACACCGGGGAGCTGTTTTTT,CASSLPPGLAPNTGELFF
-,TRBJ2-7,-,TRBV6-4,TGTGCCAGCAGTGACGGGTTTAGCATACACGAGCAGTACTTC,CASSDGFSIHEQYF
-,TRBJ1-1,-,TRBV30,TGTGCCTGGAGTACCTCTGGACAGACTGAAGCTTTCTTT,CAWSTSGQTEAFF
-,TRBJ2-3,-,TRBV5-6,TGTGCCAGCAGCTTGGATGGCGCTCGGCGGACAGATACGCAGTATTTT,CASSLDGARRTDTQYF
-,TRBJ1-1,TRBD1,TRBV27,TGTGCCAGCAGTTTAAAAGGGGGCATGGGGGACACTGAAGCTTTCTTT,CASSLKGGMGDTEAFF
-,TRBJ2-1,-,TRBV7-9,TGTGCCAGCAGCTTAGTAGGGGGTTTCCGCAATGAGCAGTTCTTC,CASSLVGGFRNEQFF
-,TRBJ1-5,TRBD1,TRBV5-1,TGCGCCAGCAGCTTGGAAGGGACAGTTAATCAGCCCCAGCATTTT,CASSLEGTVNQPQHF
-,TRBJ1-4,-,TRBV7-9,TGTGCCAGCAGCTTATTAGGGGGAAGCGCGAGTGAAAAACTGTTTTTT,CASSLLGGSASEKLFF
-,TRBJ2-3,TRBD2,TRBV4-2,TGTGCCAGCAGCTCCGGGACTAGCGGGAGGGCCCCGGCAGATACGCAGTATTTT,CASSSGTSGRAPADTQYF
once,TRBJ2-7,-,TRBV28,TGTGCCAGCAGAGGGGGAGGGGTAAACGAGCAGTACTTC,CASRGGGVNEQYF
-,TRBJ2-7,TRBD1,TRBV10-1,TGCGCCAGCAGTGAAGCAGGGGGCCCCTACGAGCAGTACTTC,CASSEAGGPYEQYF
-,TRBJ2-1,TRBD1,TRBV19,TGTGCCAGTAGTATCGGGACAGGTATAGTGGATGAGCAGTTCTTC,CASSIGTGIVDEQFF
-,TRBJ2-7,TRBD2,TRBV28,TGTGCCAGCCTGGAAGGGCTCAGGACTAGCAGGGGGCAGTACTTC,CASLEGLRTSRGQYF
-,TRBJ1-4,TRBD1,TRBV11-3,TGTGCCAGCAGCGTAGGGGGCGCGGGGACTAATGAAAAACTGTTTTTT,CASSVGGAGTNEKLFF
-,TRBJ2-3,TRBD1,TRBV11-2,TGTGCCAGCAGCTTAGATCAATGGGGCGGAGGCAGGGGGACAGATACGCAGTATTTT,CASSLDQWGGGRGTDTQYF
-,TRBJ1-3,-,TRBV30,TGTGCCTGGAGTGTATGGGCAGGGATTACTGGAAACACCATATATTTT,CAWSVWAGITGNTIYF
-,TRBJ2-1,-,TRBV11-2,TGTGCCAGCAGCCGTATGGGGGCAGAAGAGCAGTTCTTC,CASSRMGAEEQFF
-,TRBJ2-3,-,TRBV7-6,TGTGCCAGCAGCCCCGGGGGAGGAAGCACAGATACGCAGTATTTT,CASSPGGGSTDTQYF
-,TRBJ2-7,TRBD2,TRBV28,TGTGCCAGCAGTTCCCACGTTGGGACTAGCGGGAGCAAGGGGCAGTACTTC,CASSSHVGTSGSKGQYF
-,TRBJ1-4,-,TRBV7-9,TGTGCCAGCAGCCATAATGAAAAACTGTTTTTT,CASSHNEKLFF
-,TRBJ2-2,-,TRBV5-1,TGCGCCAGCAGCTTGGCACTACCTACCGGGGAGCTGTTTTTT,CASSLALPTGELFF
-,TRBJ2-5,TRBD1,TRBV25-1,TGTGCCAGCAGTGACTGGACAGGGGCGGCCCAAGAGACCCAGTACTTC,CASSDWTGAAQETQYF
-,TRBJ2-7,-,TRBV28,TGTGCCAGCAGTCACTACGAGCAGTACTTC,CASSHYEQYF
-,TRBJ1-4,TRBD1,TRBV6-1,TGTGCCAGCAGTGTTTCCAGGGGGAAGGCAACTAATGAAAAACTGTTTTTT,CASSVSRGKATNEKLFF
-,TRBJ2-5,TRBD1,TRBV19,TGTGCCAGTAGTATAGGGGGACAGGGAGGAGAGACCCAGTACTTC,CASSIGGQGGETQYF
-,TRBJ2-1,TRBD1,TRBV7-3,TGTGCCAGCAGCTCAAACCCCGGGACAGGGGACAATGAGCAGTTCTTC,CASSSNPGTGDNEQFF
-,TRBJ2-1,TRBD2,TRBV5-1,TGCGCCAGCACCCCCGGTAGCGGGAGATTTGACTCCTACAATGAGCAGTTCTTC,CASTPGSGRFDSYNEQFF
-,TRBJ2-6,-,TRBV12-5,TGTGCTAGTGGTTTGGTACCAGGGGTCTCTGGGGCCAACGTCCTGACTTTC,CASGLVPGVSGANVLTF